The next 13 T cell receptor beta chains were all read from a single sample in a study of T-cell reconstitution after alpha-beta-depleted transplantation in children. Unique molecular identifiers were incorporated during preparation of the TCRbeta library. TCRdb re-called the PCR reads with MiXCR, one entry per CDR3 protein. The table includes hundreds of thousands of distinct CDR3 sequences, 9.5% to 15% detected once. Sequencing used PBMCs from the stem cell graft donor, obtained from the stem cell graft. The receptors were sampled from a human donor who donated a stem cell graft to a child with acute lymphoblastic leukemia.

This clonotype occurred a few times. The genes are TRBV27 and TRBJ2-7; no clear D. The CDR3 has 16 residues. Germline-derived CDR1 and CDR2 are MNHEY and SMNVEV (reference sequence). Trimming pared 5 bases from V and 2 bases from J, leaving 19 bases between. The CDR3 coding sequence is TGTGCCAGCAGTCACTCCGTAGTGAGGATGACCTACGAGCAGTACTTC. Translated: CASSHSVVRMTYEQYF.

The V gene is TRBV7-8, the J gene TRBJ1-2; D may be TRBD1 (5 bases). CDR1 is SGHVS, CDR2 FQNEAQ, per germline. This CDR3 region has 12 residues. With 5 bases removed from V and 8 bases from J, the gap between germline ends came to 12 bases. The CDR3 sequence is CASSQDIVGYTF. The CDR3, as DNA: TGTGCCAGCAGCCAGGACATTGTCGGCTACACCTTC.

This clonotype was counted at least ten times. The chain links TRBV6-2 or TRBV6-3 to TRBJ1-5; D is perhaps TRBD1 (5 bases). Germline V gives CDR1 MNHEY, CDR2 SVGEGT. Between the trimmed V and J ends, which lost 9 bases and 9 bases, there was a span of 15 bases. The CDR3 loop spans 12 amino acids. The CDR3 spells CASSQGITPQHF. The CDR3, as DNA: TGTGCCAGTAGCCAGGGAATCACGCCCCAGCATTTT.

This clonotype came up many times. The CDR3 DNA is TGCAGTGCTGGGGGTGGACAGGGGTCGGGCGAGCAGTACTTC. Amino acid sequence: CSAGGGQGSGEQYF. The rearrangement links TRBV20-1 to TRBJ2-7; 9 nucleotides agree with TRBD1. This CDR3 spans 14 amino acids. Trimming cost V 5 bases and J 6 bases; bases outside gene matches: 11. Germline V CDR1 and CDR2: DFQATT, SNEGSKA (reference sequence).

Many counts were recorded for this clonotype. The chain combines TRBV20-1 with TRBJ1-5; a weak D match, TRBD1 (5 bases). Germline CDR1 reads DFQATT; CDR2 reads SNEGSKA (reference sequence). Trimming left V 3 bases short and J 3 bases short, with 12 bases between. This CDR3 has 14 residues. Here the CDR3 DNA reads TGCAGTGCTAGGGGGGGAGGAAACAATCAGCCCCAGCATTTT. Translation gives CSARGGGNNQPQHF.

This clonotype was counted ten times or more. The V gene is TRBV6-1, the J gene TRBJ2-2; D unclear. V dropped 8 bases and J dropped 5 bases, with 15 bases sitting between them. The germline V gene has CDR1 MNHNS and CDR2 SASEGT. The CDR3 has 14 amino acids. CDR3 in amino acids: CASQPSAETGELFF. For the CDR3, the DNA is TGTGCCAGCCAACCCTCGGCAGAGACCGGGGAGCTGTTTTTT.

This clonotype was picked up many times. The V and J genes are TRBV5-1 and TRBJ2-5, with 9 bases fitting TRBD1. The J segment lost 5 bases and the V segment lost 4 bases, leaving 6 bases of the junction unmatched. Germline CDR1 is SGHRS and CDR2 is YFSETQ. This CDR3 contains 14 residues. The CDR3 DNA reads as TGCGCCAGCAGCGCCGGGACAGGGTTGGAGACCCAGTACTTC. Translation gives CASSAGTGLETQYF.

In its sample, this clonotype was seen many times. The CDR3 DNA is TGTGCCAGCAGCCAAGCTTTCGTCACGGCTGAGCAGTTCTTC. Its translation: CASSQAFVTAEQFF. This sequence joins TRBV3-1 and TRBJ2-1; no reliable D call. The CDR3 is 14 residues long. Trimming pared 1 base from V and 9 bases from J, leaving 13 bases between. Per germline, CDR1 LGHDT and CDR2 YNNKEL (reference sequence).

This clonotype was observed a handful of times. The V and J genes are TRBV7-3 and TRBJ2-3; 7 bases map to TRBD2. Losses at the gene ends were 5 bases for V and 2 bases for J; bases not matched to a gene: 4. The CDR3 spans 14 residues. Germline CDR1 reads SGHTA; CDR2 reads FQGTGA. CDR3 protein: CASSKTSPTDTQYF. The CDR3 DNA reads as TGTGCCAGCAGCAAGACTAGCCCCACAGATACGCAGTATTTT.

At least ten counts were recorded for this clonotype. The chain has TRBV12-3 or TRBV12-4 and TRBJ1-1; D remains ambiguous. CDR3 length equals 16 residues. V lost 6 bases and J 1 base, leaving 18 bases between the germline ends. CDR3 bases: TGTGCCAGCAGCCCTAATACCGGACTGAGGAACACTGAAGCTTTCTTT. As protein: CASSPNTGLRNTEAFF.

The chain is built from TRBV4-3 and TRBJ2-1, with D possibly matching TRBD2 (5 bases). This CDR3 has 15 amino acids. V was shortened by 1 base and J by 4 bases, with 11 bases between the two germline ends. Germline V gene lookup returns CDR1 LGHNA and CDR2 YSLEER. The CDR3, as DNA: TGCGCCAGCAGCCAAGGGGAGTTCCTTTACAATGAGCAGTTCTTC. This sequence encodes CASSQGEFLYNEQFF.

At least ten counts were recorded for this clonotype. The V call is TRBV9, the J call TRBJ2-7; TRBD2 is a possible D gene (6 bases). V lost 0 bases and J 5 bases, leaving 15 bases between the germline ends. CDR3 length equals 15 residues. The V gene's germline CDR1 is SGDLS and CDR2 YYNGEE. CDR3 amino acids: CASSVGPAGINEQYF. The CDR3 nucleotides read TGTGCCAGCAGCGTAGGCCCAGCGGGCATAAACGAGCAGTACTTC. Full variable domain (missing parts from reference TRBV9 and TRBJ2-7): DSGVTQTPKHLITATGQRVTLRCSPRSGDLSVYWYQQSLDQGLQFLIQYYNGEERAKGNILERFSAQQFPDLHSELNLSSLELGDSALYFCASSVGPAGINEQYFGPGTRLTVT.

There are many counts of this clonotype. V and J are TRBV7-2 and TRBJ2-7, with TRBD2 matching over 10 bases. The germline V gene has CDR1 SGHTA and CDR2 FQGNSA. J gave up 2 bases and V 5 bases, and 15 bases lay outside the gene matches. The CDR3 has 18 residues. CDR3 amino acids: CASSPGPLAGGLPYEQYF. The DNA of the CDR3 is TGTGCCAGCAGCCCGGGGCCCTTAGCGGGGGGACTACCCTACGAGCAGTACTTC.